A single sample gave rise to the 29 T cell receptor beta chains below, sequenced in a study of early stage breast cancer tumors. The method was immunoSEQ multiplex PCR; TCRdb's version includes in-frame clones alone and lacks a portion of them. The sample shows 10,000 or so clones, around 79% of them seen only once. Sample: normal breast tissue next to the tumor. The receptors were gathered from a person aged 40 to 49 with breast cancer.

This clone was seen only a few times. The chain links TRBV7-9 to TRBJ2-7; 7 positions match TRBD2. V shed 5 bases, J shed 6 bases, and the junction held 7 bases outside the gene matches. Per the germline V gene, CDR1 is SEHNR and CDR2 is FQNEAQ (reference sequence). There are 13 residues in the CDR3. The CDR3 bases are TGTGCCAGCAGCCTGGGACTATACTCCGAGCAGTACTTC. This gives the protein CASSLGLYSEQYF.

The chain combines TRBV7-8 with TRBJ2-1, with 9 bases aligning to TRBD1. The germline gives CDR1 SGHVS, CDR2 FQNEAQ. J was trimmed by 3 bases and V by 6 bases; bases with no gene match: 12. This CDR3 has 17 amino acids. This chain's CDR3 is CASSLDPGQGNYNEQFF. The CDR3 DNA reads as TGTGCCAGCAGTCTAGACCCGGGACAGGGTAACTACAATGAGCAGTTCTTC.

This clone was recorded only once. The chain has TRBV6-6 and TRBJ2-7, with a weak D call TRBD1 (7 bases). V was shortened by 0 bases and J by 0 bases, with 12 bases between the two germline ends. CDR1 is MNHNY and CDR2 is SVGAGI in the germline V gene (reference sequence). The CDR3 consists of 16 residues. CDR3 coding DNA: TGTGCCAGCAGTTACTCTAGGGGGGACAGCTCCTACGAGCAGTACTTC. As protein: CASSYSRGDSSYEQYF.

V and J are TRBV18 and TRBJ2-3; a weak D match, TRBD1 (6 bases). CDR3 length: 15 amino acids. V was shortened by 2 bases and J by 4 bases, with 13 bases between the two germline ends. In germline, CDR1 is KGHSH, CDR2 LQKENI. CDR3 sequence (DNA): TGTGCCAGCTCACCATCGTCGGCAGGGGCAGATACGCAGTATTTT. The encoded protein is CASSPSSAGADTQYF.

The rearrangement links TRBV6-5 to TRBJ2-7, with TRBD1 matching over 9 bases. Germline assignment: CDR1 MNHEY and CDR2 SVGAGI. The CDR3 covers 14 residues. V was clipped by 5 bases and J by 0 bases; unmatched bases: 2. Written as DNA, the CDR3 is TGTGCCAGCAGTGAGGACAGGGGCTCCTACGAGCAGTACTTC. Encoded protein: CASSEDRGSYEQYF.

V gene TRBV9 combines with J gene TRBJ2-3, with 8 bases aligning to TRBD2. The CDR3 is 16 amino acids. Germline trimming cut 0 bases from V and 2 bases from J; bases unmatched to any gene: 5. CDR1 is SGDLS, CDR2 YYNGEE, per germline. The CDR3 loop is CASSVVERGLTDTQYF. The CDR3, as DNA: TGTGCCAGCAGCGTAGTGGAGCGGGGGCTCACAGATACGCAGTATTTT.

The CDR3 is CATSLEDRGFYHNTEAFF. In DNA form, the CDR3 reads TGTGCCACCAGCCTTGAGGACAGGGGGTTCTACCATAACACTGAAGCTTTCTTT. V usage is TRBV15 and J usage is TRBJ1-1; 10 nucleotides align to TRBD1. The CDR3 contains 18 residues. CDR1 is LNHNV and CDR2 is YYDKDF in the germline V gene (reference sequence). After removal of 5 bases from V and 2 bases from J, the junction contained 14 bases not matched to a gene.

This chain connects TRBV29-1 to TRBJ1-2; the D gene is possibly TRBD1 (5 bases). Germline CDR1 SQVTM, CDR2 ANQGSEA. The CDR3 covers 14 residues. V was pared by 2 bases and J by 5 bases, with 15 bases between. The CDR3: CSVERFGAAYGYTF. The CDR3 DNA reads as TGCAGCGTTGAAAGGTTTGGGGCAGCATATGGCTACACCTTC.

The rearrangement links TRBV6-4 to TRBJ2-6; 11 bases map to TRBD1. The V segment lost 4 bases and the J segment 0 bases; nucleotides outside the gene matches: 2. Germline CDR1 MRHNA, CDR2 SNTAGT. The CDR3 spans 17 residues. Here the CDR3 DNA reads TGTGCCAGCAGTGCCGGGACAGGGGGCTCTGGGGCCAACGTCCTGACTTTC. It yields the protein CASSAGTGGSGANVLTF.

The rearrangement uses TRBV18 and TRBJ2-3; tentative D call: TRBD2 (6 bases). V was clipped by 1 base and J by 6 bases, with 11 bases between them. The CDR3 spans 14 residues. CDR1 and CDR2 (germline): KGHSH, LQKENI. CDR3 sequence: CASSPLGSGDTQYF. DNA of the CDR3: TGTGCCAGCTCACCACTTGGGAGCGGGGATACGCAGTATTTT.

The V call is TRBV29-1, the J call TRBJ2-3, with D perhaps TRBD2 (7 bases). V shed 6 bases and J shed 2 bases, with 21 bases lying between them. The CDR3 consists of 16 residues. Germline values: CDR1 SQVTM, CDR2 ANQGSEA. The CDR3 loop is CSVTPGRGKYTDTQYF. In nucleotides, the CDR3 is TGCAGCGTGACCCCTGGGAGGGGGAAGTACACAGATACGCAGTATTTT.

The rearrangement joins TRBV19 to TRBJ2-3, with D tentatively TRBD1 (6 bases). This CDR3 is built from 15 residues. V was cut by 10 bases and J by 4 bases, with 21 bases left in between. Germline CDR1 LNHDA, CDR2 SQIVND (reference sequence). The CDR3 loop is CATSKIDRIADTQYF. The CDR3 region has the DNA TGTGCCACCAGTAAGATCGACAGGATCGCAGATACGCAGTATTTT.

This clone has just one count. The rearrangement uses TRBV5-5 and TRBJ2-1; D remains unclear. This CDR3 is 12 amino acids long. Trimming removed 0 bases from V and 8 bases from J, with 6 bases in between. Germline V CDR1 and CDR2: SGHKS, YYEKEE (reference sequence). The CDR3 nucleotides read TGTGCCAGCAGCTTGGTAATCTATGAGCAGTTCTTC. This sequence encodes CASSLVIYEQFF.

The CDR3 sequence is CASSLGARVADTQYF. Written as DNA, the CDR3 is TGTGCCAGCAGTTTGGGAGCCAGGGTGGCAGATACGCAGTATTTT. This rearrangement joins TRBV6-5 to TRBJ2-3; D possibly matches TRBD1 or TRBD2 (5 bases each). The CDR3 totals 15 residues. CDR1 is MNHEY and CDR2 is SVGAGI in the germline V gene. The V and J ends lost 4 bases and 4 bases respectively, with 15 bases between them.

This chain connects TRBV6-1 to TRBJ2-2; TRBD2 aligns across 10 bases. The V gene end was trimmed by 3 bases and the J gene end by 8 bases; junction bases not matched to a gene: 15. The germline gives CDR1 MNHNS, CDR2 SASEGT. This CDR3 spans 18 amino acids. DNA of the CDR3: TGTGCCAGCAGTGATCCCCGGACTAGCGGATCACGGAGTGGGGAGCTGTTTTTT. Translating it yields CASSDPRTSGSRSGELFF.

The chain has TRBV19 and TRBJ1-1, with D tentatively TRBD1 (6 bases). CDR3 length: 15 amino acids. V shed 7 bases and J shed 10 bases, with 25 bases lying between them. Germline CDR1 is LNHDA and CDR2 is SQIVND (reference sequence). The CDR3 region is CASTGGLSIPRRAFF. Here the CDR3 DNA reads TGTGCCAGTACGGGGGGCCTCTCAATACCCCGGCGAGCTTTCTTT.

This rearrangement joins TRBV29-1 to TRBJ1-1; D uncertain. Germline V lookup: CDR1 SQVTM, CDR2 ANQGSEA. Trimming took 5 bases from V and 2 from J, leaving 9 bases between them. This CDR3 has 12 amino acids. The CDR3 nucleotides are TGCAGCGTTCTTGCAGGAAACACTGAAGCTTTCTTT. Protein: CSVLAGNTEAFF.

The chain links TRBV5-4 to TRBJ1-2; perhaps TRBD1 as D (6 bases). Per the germline V gene, CDR1 is SGHNT and CDR2 is YYREEE (reference sequence). The CDR3 contains 14 residues. Between the trimmed V and J ends, which lost 5 bases and 2 bases, there was a span of 13 bases. The CDR3 sequence: CASRPGGANYGYTF. In DNA form, the CDR3 reads TGTGCCAGCAGGCCGGGGGGGGCAAACTATGGCTACACCTTC.

This rearrangement joins TRBV10-3 to TRBJ2-3, with a possible D match to TRBD2 (6 bases). V lost 4 bases and J lost 3, with 14 bases in between. Germline-derived CDR1 and CDR2 are ENHRY and SYGVKD. This CDR3 is 15 amino acids long. The chain's CDR3 is CAISAGDLVTDTQYF. The DNA for the CDR3 is TGTGCCATCAGTGCGGGGGATTTAGTAACAGATACGCAGTATTTT.

The V call is TRBV7-2, the J call TRBJ2-1; 8 bases are shared with TRBD2. Trimming took 4 bases from V and 12 from J; bases not matched to a gene: 5. The CDR3 has 12 residues. Germline CDR1 reads SGHTA; CDR2 reads FQGNSA. The chain's CDR3 is CASSSGTSRQFF. DNA for the CDR3: TGTGCCAGCAGCTCTGGGACTAGTCGGCAGTTCTTC.

The chain recombines TRBV6-6 with TRBJ1-5, with TRBD1 identical over 8 bases. Germline CDR1 is MNHNY and CDR2 is SVGAGI (reference sequence). CDR3 length equals 14 residues. V lost 6 bases and J lost 4; bases outside the gene matches: 5. The chain's CDR3 is CASREHRGNQPQHF. CDR3 coding DNA: TGTGCCAGCAGAGAACACAGGGGGAATCAGCCCCAGCATTTT.

This chain uses TRBV5-1 with TRBJ2-5; D is undetermined. V was cut by 0 bases and J by 2 bases, with 8 bases left in between. The CDR3 length is 14 residues. Germline CDR1 reads SGHRS; CDR2 reads YFSETQ. This CDR3 is CASSLGRIQETQYF. The DNA of the CDR3 is TGCGCCAGCAGCTTGGGACGGATACAAGAGACCCAGTACTTC.

This clone was recorded a few times. As DNA, the CDR3 is TGTGCCAGCAGTGAAGGTAAGGTCGGCTCTGGGGCCAACGTCCTGACTTTC. The encoded protein is CASSEGKVGSGANVLTF. This chain links TRBV2 with TRBJ2-6; no clear D. Germline loops: CDR1 SNHLY, CDR2 FYNNEI. V was shortened by 1 base and J by 0 bases, with 10 bases between the two germline ends. This CDR3 contains 17 residues.

The chain couples TRBV7-8 to TRBJ2-7, with D possibly called TRBD1 or TRBD2 (5 bases each). V was pared by 1 base and J by 6 bases, with 19 bases between. Germline V lookup: CDR1 SGHVS, CDR2 FQNEAQ. The CDR3 consists of 16 residues. The CDR3 nucleotides read TGTGCCAGCAGCTTAGTAGGGGCTATGGGGGTAATCGAGCAGTACTTC. Amino acid sequence: CASSLVGAMGVIEQYF.

The chain links TRBV6-6 to TRBJ2-3; TRBD2 matches 7 bases. The CDR3 is 15 residues long. Germline CDR1 MNHNY, CDR2 SVGAGI (reference sequence). V lost 8 bases, J lost 11 bases, and 19 bases stayed unmatched. The CDR3 DNA reads TGTGCCAGCCGAGCCGGGAGCGGGATGGGGCGGAAGCAGTATTTT. Translation gives CASRAGSGMGRKQYF.

The chain employs TRBV6-6 and TRBJ1-1, with D possibly being TRBD1 (5 bases). Germline V gene lookup returns CDR1 MNHNY and CDR2 SVGAGI (reference sequence). This CDR3 spans 13 amino acids. The V and J ends lost 6 bases and 3 bases respectively, with 11 bases between them. CDR3 sequence (DNA): TGTGCCAGCAGGGATCTCAGGGACACTGAAGCTTTCTTT. It encodes CASRDLRDTEAFF.

The chain links TRBV6-1 to TRBJ1-2, with D perhaps matching TRBD1 (6 bases). Trimming left V 5 bases short and J 9 bases short, with 22 bases between. CDR1 and CDR2 (germline): MNHNS, SASEGT. This CDR3 is built from 15 residues. CDR3 in amino acids: CASSTMADTQGSYTF. The CDR3 coding sequence is TGTGCCAGCAGTACAATGGCAGACACTCAGGGGAGCTACACCTTC.

This chain connects TRBV19 to TRBJ2-5, with D perhaps assigned TRBD1 or TRBD2 (5 bases each). Trimming pared 1 base from V and 6 bases from J, leaving 18 bases between. This CDR3 has 16 residues. The germline V gene encodes CDR1 LNHDA and CDR2 SQIVND (reference sequence). CDR3 region: CASSIVGLGLGQTQYF. The CDR3 region has the DNA TGTGCCAGTAGTATAGTTGGGCTAGGACTGGGACAGACCCAGTACTTC.

The rearrangement uses TRBV5-1 and TRBJ2-7, with D uncertain. This CDR3 has 16 amino acids. CDR1 is SGHRS, CDR2 YFSETQ, per germline. Trimming left V 2 bases short and J 4 bases short, with 19 bases between. CDR3 nucleotide sequence: TGCGCCAGCAGCTTAGCCGAGGCAGGTGGGTTTTACGAGCAGTACTTC. Translating gives CASSLAEAGGFYEQYF.